The T cell receptor (beta chain) under discussion was sequenced for a study of CD8+ T cells in alopecia areata. RNA was isolated and reverse transcribed to cDNA, the sequencing template. Assay used: immunoSEQ multiplex PCR; TCRdb lists only in-frame clones, some missing. The table includes about 180,000 clones, roughly 53% detected once. The germline V and J ends were trimmed by 1 base and 2 bases, with 9 bases remaining between them. This CDR3 has 14 residues. Germline V gene lookup returns CDR1 SGHTA and CDR2 FQGNSA. Stated treatment: oral pan-JAK inhibitor, 5-10 mg twice daily. This clone came up a few times. Other nucleotide sequences in the sample specify the same CDR3.

The TCR sequence derives from a human donor with alopecia areata. The chain couples TRBV7-2 to TRBJ2-7; D remains ambiguous. The sequences come from CD8+ T cells sorted from blood, collected at week 24, from a patient treated with tofacitinib. In DNA form, the CDR3 reads TGTGCCAGCAGCTTAGGGGTAGGAACCTACGAGCAGTACTTC. Protein product: CASSLGVGTYEQYF.